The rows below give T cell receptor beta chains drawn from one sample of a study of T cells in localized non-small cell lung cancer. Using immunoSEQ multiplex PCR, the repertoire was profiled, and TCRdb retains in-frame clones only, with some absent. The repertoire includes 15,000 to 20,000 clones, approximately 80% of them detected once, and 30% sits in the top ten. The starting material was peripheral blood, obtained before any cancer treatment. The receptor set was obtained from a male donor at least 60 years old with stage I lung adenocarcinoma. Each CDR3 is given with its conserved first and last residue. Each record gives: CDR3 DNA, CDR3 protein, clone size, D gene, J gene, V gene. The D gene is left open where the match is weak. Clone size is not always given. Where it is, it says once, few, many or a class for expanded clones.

CDR3nt: TGTGCCAGCCACAGGGCCCCGTACACTGAAGCTTTCTTT; CDR3aa: CASHRAPYTEAFF; abundance: .; d_gene: .; j_gene: TRBJ1-1; v_gene: TRBV2
CDR3nt: TGTGCCAGCAGCTTATCAGCTAGCGGGGGGGCTTACAATGAGCAGTTCTTC; CDR3aa: CASSLSASGGAYNEQFF; abundance: .; d_gene: TRBD2; j_gene: TRBJ2-1; v_gene: TRBV11-2
CDR3nt: TGCGCCAGCAGCCACCTGGGGGGATCCCATGGCTACACCTTC; CDR3aa: CASSHLGGSHGYTF; abundance: .; d_gene: .; j_gene: TRBJ1-2; v_gene: TRBV4-3
CDR3nt: TGTGCCAGCAGTGAAACCCTAGCCCAATACGAGCAGTACTTC; CDR3aa: CASSETLAQYEQYF; abundance: .; d_gene: .; j_gene: TRBJ2-7; v_gene: TRBV6-1
CDR3nt: TGTGCCAGCAGTCAACTAGTTTCCAATGAGCAGTTCTTC; CDR3aa: CASSQLVSNEQFF; abundance: .; d_gene: .; j_gene: TRBJ2-1; v_gene: TRBV7-2
CDR3nt: TGTGCCAGCACAGAGGGCTTCGATGAGCAGTTCTTC; CDR3aa: CASTEGFDEQFF; abundance: .; d_gene: .; j_gene: TRBJ2-1; v_gene: TRBV7-9
CDR3nt: TGTGCCAGCAGCTTGTTCGGGGCGGAGACCCAGTACTTC; CDR3aa: CASSLFGAETQYF; abundance: .; d_gene: .; j_gene: TRBJ2-5; v_gene: TRBV5-5
CDR3nt: TGTGCCAGCAGTCGGACAGGACGCCTCTCCTACGAGCAGTACTTC; CDR3aa: CASSRTGRLSYEQYF; abundance: .; d_gene: TRBD1; j_gene: TRBJ2-7; v_gene: TRBV6-4
CDR3nt: TGTGCCAGCAGCTTAGAGAGCTCTGGGGCCAACGTCCTGACTTTC; CDR3aa: CASSLESSGANVLTF; abundance: .; d_gene: .; j_gene: TRBJ2-6; v_gene: TRBV7-9
CDR3nt: TGTGCCAGCAGTGAAGACAGATCAGCTGAAAAACTGTTTTTT; CDR3aa: CASSEDRSAEKLFF; abundance: .; d_gene: .; j_gene: TRBJ1-4; v_gene: TRBV2
CDR3nt: TGCGCCAGCAGCTGGGCGGGTGGTGATGGGAACACTGAAGCTTTCTTT; CDR3aa: CASSWAGGDGNTEAFF; abundance: .; d_gene: .; j_gene: TRBJ1-1; v_gene: TRBV5-1
CDR3nt: TGTGCCAGCAGCCAATTCCGAGGGGCTAACTATGGCTACACCTTC; CDR3aa: CASSQFRGANYGYTF; abundance: .; d_gene: .; j_gene: TRBJ1-2; v_gene: TRBV14
CDR3nt: TGCGCCAGCAGCCAAGAAGGCTGGCAGGCCACTAACAATGAGCAGTTCTTC; CDR3aa: CASSQEGWQATNNEQFF; abundance: .; d_gene: .; j_gene: TRBJ2-1; v_gene: TRBV4-1
CDR3nt: TGTGCCAGCAGGCAACAGGGGCCCGGGGAGCTGTTTTTT; CDR3aa: CASRQQGPGELFF; abundance: few; d_gene: TRBD1; j_gene: TRBJ2-2; v_gene: TRBV28
CDR3nt: TGTGCCAGCAGTAGAGGGACTAGCGGGGGGGCCACAGATACGCAGTATTTT; CDR3aa: CASSRGTSGGATDTQYF; abundance: .; d_gene: TRBD2; j_gene: TRBJ2-3; v_gene: TRBV27
CDR3nt: TGTGCCAGCAGCCAAGAGCTTCGGACAGGGGGGTCCTACGAGCAGTACTTC; CDR3aa: CASSQELRTGGSYEQYF; abundance: .; d_gene: TRBD1; j_gene: TRBJ2-7; v_gene: TRBV14
CDR3nt: TGTGCCAGCAGCTTAATTCCGGGACCCTCACCCCTCCACTTT; CDR3aa: CASSLIPGPSPLHF; abundance: .; d_gene: .; j_gene: TRBJ1-6; v_gene: TRBV7-8
CDR3nt: TGCGCCAGCAGCTGGGTCTCTGGGGCCAACGTCCTGACTTTC; CDR3aa: CASSWVSGANVLTF; abundance: .; d_gene: .; j_gene: TRBJ2-6; v_gene: TRBV5-1
CDR3nt: TGTGCCAGCAGCTGGGATTCGGATACGCAGTATTTT; CDR3aa: CASSWDSDTQYF; abundance: .; d_gene: .; j_gene: TRBJ2-3; v_gene: TRBV11-3
CDR3nt: TGTGCCAGCAGTGAATTCTCACAAGAGACCCAGTACTTC; CDR3aa: CASSEFSQETQYF; abundance: .; d_gene: .; j_gene: TRBJ2-5; v_gene: TRBV6-1
CDR3nt: TGTGCCAGCAGTGAAGGAATAGGGGCGGGCTACGAGCAGTACTTC; CDR3aa: CASSEGIGAGYEQYF; abundance: .; d_gene: .; j_gene: TRBJ2-7; v_gene: TRBV2
CDR3nt: TGTGCCTGGAGTAGTTATAATTCACCCCTCCACTTT; CDR3aa: CAWSSYNSPLHF; abundance: .; d_gene: .; j_gene: TRBJ1-6; v_gene: TRBV30
CDR3nt: TGTGCCAGCCTCGGTGGTGGCCCCTACAATGAGCAGTTCTTC; CDR3aa: CASLGGGPYNEQFF; abundance: .; d_gene: .; j_gene: TRBJ2-1; v_gene: TRBV11-1
CDR3nt: TGTGCCAGTTCCCGGGCTCAGGACTACGAGCAGTACTTC; CDR3aa: CASSRAQDYEQYF; abundance: .; d_gene: .; j_gene: TRBJ2-7; v_gene: TRBV6-5
CDR3nt: TGTGCCAGCAGCTTGGGAGCGGGGCCTTACAATGAGCAGTTCTTC; CDR3aa: CASSLGAGPYNEQFF; abundance: .; d_gene: TRBD2; j_gene: TRBJ2-1; v_gene: TRBV5-4
CDR3nt: TGTGCCAGCAGTTCGTTTCCCCCGGGACTAGCGGGAGGAACCTACAATGAGCAGTTCTTC; CDR3aa: CASSSFPPGLAGGTYNEQFF; abundance: .; d_gene: TRBD2; j_gene: TRBJ2-1; v_gene: TRBV28
CDR3nt: TGTGCCAGCTCTCTAGGCGAGACCCAGTACTTC; CDR3aa: CASSLGETQYF; abundance: .; d_gene: .; j_gene: TRBJ2-5; v_gene: TRBV6-5
CDR3nt: TGTGCCAGCAGTTTATCCCCCGGGACATCCCGCGAAAAACTGTTTTTT; CDR3aa: CASSLSPGTSREKLFF; abundance: .; d_gene: .; j_gene: TRBJ1-4; v_gene: TRBV27
CDR3nt: TGTGCCAGCAGTCCCCGGGGAACCGGGGAGCTGTTTTTT; CDR3aa: CASSPRGTGELFF; abundance: .; d_gene: .; j_gene: TRBJ2-2; v_gene: TRBV2
CDR3nt: TGTGCCAGCAGTTTGTGGTCCTACGAGCAGTACTTC; CDR3aa: CASSLWSYEQYF; abundance: once; d_gene: .; j_gene: TRBJ2-7; v_gene: TRBV28
CDR3nt: TGTGCCAGCAGCCCTCAGACTGGACAGGGGGAAGAGACCCAGTACTTC; CDR3aa: CASSPQTGQGEETQYF; abundance: .; d_gene: TRBD1; j_gene: TRBJ2-5; v_gene: TRBV7-3
CDR3nt: TGTGCCAGCAGCCATCTGGCGGGGGGGCTCACCTACAATGAGCAGTTCTTC; CDR3aa: CASSHLAGGLTYNEQFF; abundance: .; d_gene: TRBD2; j_gene: TRBJ2-1; v_gene: TRBV4-2
CDR3nt: TGTGCCAGCAGCTTAACGTTATTAGATACGCAGTATTTT; CDR3aa: CASSLTLLDTQYF; abundance: .; d_gene: .; j_gene: TRBJ2-3; v_gene: TRBV7-3
CDR3nt: TGTGCCAGCAGTCCTGCAATAGGGGGCTACACCTTC; CDR3aa: CASSPAIGGYTF; abundance: .; d_gene: .; j_gene: TRBJ1-2; v_gene: TRBV7-9
CDR3nt: TGTGCCAGCAGCTTAGTCGTCAGGGTCGAGCAGTACTTC; CDR3aa: CASSLVVRVEQYF; abundance: .; d_gene: .; j_gene: TRBJ2-7; v_gene: TRBV7-2
CDR3nt: TGTGCCAGCAGCTTCCATGTTGGTGAAAAACTGTTTTTT; CDR3aa: CASSFHVGEKLFF; abundance: .; d_gene: .; j_gene: TRBJ1-4; v_gene: TRBV7-8
CDR3nt: TGTGCCAGCAGCCCAACTAGCGGGAGTAGGAACGAGCAGTACTTC; CDR3aa: CASSPTSGSRNEQYF; abundance: .; d_gene: TRBD2; j_gene: TRBJ2-7; v_gene: TRBV7-2
CDR3nt: TGTGCCAGCAGCCCAACTAGCTACAATGAGCAGTTCTTC; CDR3aa: CASSPTSYNEQFF; abundance: .; d_gene: .; j_gene: TRBJ2-1; v_gene: TRBV7-3
CDR3nt: TGTGCCAGCAGTGAATGGCTAGGGGCAGATACGCAGTATTTT; CDR3aa: CASSEWLGADTQYF; abundance: .; d_gene: .; j_gene: TRBJ2-3; v_gene: TRBV2
CDR3nt: TGTGCCAGCGCCCGGACGGCCCTAAGCACAGATACGCAGTATTTT; CDR3aa: CASARTALSTDTQYF; abundance: .; d_gene: .; j_gene: TRBJ2-3; v_gene: TRBV7-2
CDR3nt: TGTGCCAGCAGTTCCCCCGGGAGGCCCCTCAATGAGCAGTTCTTC; CDR3aa: CASSSPGRPLNEQFF; abundance: .; d_gene: TRBD2; j_gene: TRBJ2-1; v_gene: TRBV28
CDR3nt: TGTGCCAGCAGCTTGACTAGCGGGAGCTCCTACAATGAGCAGTTCTTC; CDR3aa: CASSLTSGSSYNEQFF; abundance: .; d_gene: TRBD2; j_gene: TRBJ2-1; v_gene: TRBV5-6
CDR3nt: TGTGCCAGCTCACCCCGGCTGGGTGGCACCGGGGAGCTGTTTTTT; CDR3aa: CASSPRLGGTGELFF; abundance: .; d_gene: .; j_gene: TRBJ2-2; v_gene: TRBV18
CDR3nt: TGTGCCAGCAGCCAAGAAGGGAGTTTGGCGGGAGCTTCCGGGCAGTTCTTC; CDR3aa: CASSQEGSLAGASGQFF; abundance: .; d_gene: TRBD2; j_gene: TRBJ2-1; v_gene: TRBV4-2
CDR3nt: TGTGCCAGCAGCCGGAAAACAGGGTCAAGGGATCACTACGAGCAGTACTTC; CDR3aa: CASSRKTGSRDHYEQYF; abundance: .; d_gene: .; j_gene: TRBJ2-7; v_gene: TRBV14
CDR3nt: TGTGCCAGCAGCTGGACAGGGGAAGAGACCCAGTACTTC; CDR3aa: CASSWTGEETQYF; abundance: .; d_gene: TRBD1; j_gene: TRBJ2-5; v_gene: TRBV7-9
CDR3nt: TGCAGCGTTGATGTCTGGGGGGCCTACGAGCAGTACTTC; CDR3aa: CSVDVWGAYEQYF; abundance: few; d_gene: .; j_gene: TRBJ2-7; v_gene: TRBV29-1
CDR3nt: TGCGCCAGCAGCTTGGATACCTGGGACAGGTCCTACGAGCAGTACTTC; CDR3aa: CASSLDTWDRSYEQYF; abundance: .; d_gene: TRBD1; j_gene: TRBJ2-7; v_gene: TRBV5-1
CDR3nt: TGTGCCAGCAGTTACTCGACAGGGGAGGATCAGCCCCAGCATTTT; CDR3aa: CASSYSTGEDQPQHF; abundance: .; d_gene: TRBD1; j_gene: TRBJ1-5; v_gene: TRBV6-6
CDR3nt: TGCAGCGCCAGACTAGCGGGAGGGGGCACAGATACGCAGTATTTT; CDR3aa: CSARLAGGGTDTQYF; abundance: .; d_gene: TRBD2; j_gene: TRBJ2-3; v_gene: TRBV29-1
CDR3nt: TGTGCCAGTAGTTCCCCTTCTGGGGTAGGAGGTACTGAAGCTTTCTTT; CDR3aa: CASSSPSGVGGTEAFF; abundance: .; d_gene: .; j_gene: TRBJ1-1; v_gene: TRBV19
CDR3nt: TGTGCCAGCAGTTACGCCCAGGGGGCTCACGGGGAGCTGTTTTTT; CDR3aa: CASSYAQGAHGELFF; abundance: once; d_gene: TRBD1; j_gene: TRBJ2-2; v_gene: TRBV6-5
CDR3nt: TGTGCCAGCAGCTCCTTCTTTATCCGGACAGGGAACAATGAGCAGTTCTTC; CDR3aa: CASSSFFIRTGNNEQFF; abundance: .; d_gene: TRBD1; j_gene: TRBJ2-1; v_gene: TRBV7-3
CDR3nt: TGTGCCAGCAGCGAAGGGGGGCGCGATCAGCCCCAGCATTTT; CDR3aa: CASSEGGRDQPQHF; abundance: .; d_gene: .; j_gene: TRBJ1-5; v_gene: TRBV11-2
CDR3nt: TGTGCCAGCAGTTCTCTAGCGGACACAGATACGCAGTATTTT; CDR3aa: CASSSLADTDTQYF; abundance: few; d_gene: TRBD2; j_gene: TRBJ2-3; v_gene: TRBV5-5
CDR3nt: TGTGCCAGCAGCCATTACGTTAACACTGAAGCTTTCTTT; CDR3aa: CASSHYVNTEAFF; abundance: .; d_gene: .; j_gene: TRBJ1-1; v_gene: TRBV7-8
CDR3nt: TGTGCCAGCACCCCCTCGGGAAGGGTCTACAATGAGCAGTTCTTC; CDR3aa: CASTPSGRVYNEQFF; abundance: .; d_gene: .; j_gene: TRBJ2-1; v_gene: TRBV7-9
CDR3nt: TGTGCCAGCAGCACTCGGCTAGCGGGAGGTAGCACCGGGGAGCTGTTTTTT; CDR3aa: CASSTRLAGGSTGELFF; abundance: .; d_gene: TRBD2; j_gene: TRBJ2-2; v_gene: TRBV7-2
CDR3nt: TGTGCCAGCAGTGGGTCTAGCGGGAGAAATAATGAGCAGTTCTTC; CDR3aa: CASSGSSGRNNEQFF; abundance: once; d_gene: TRBD2; j_gene: TRBJ2-1; v_gene: TRBV2
CDR3nt: TGTGCCAGCTCACCGGAAGGGAAAGGCTACGAGCAGTACTTC; CDR3aa: CASSPEGKGYEQYF; abundance: .; d_gene: .; j_gene: TRBJ2-7; v_gene: TRBV18